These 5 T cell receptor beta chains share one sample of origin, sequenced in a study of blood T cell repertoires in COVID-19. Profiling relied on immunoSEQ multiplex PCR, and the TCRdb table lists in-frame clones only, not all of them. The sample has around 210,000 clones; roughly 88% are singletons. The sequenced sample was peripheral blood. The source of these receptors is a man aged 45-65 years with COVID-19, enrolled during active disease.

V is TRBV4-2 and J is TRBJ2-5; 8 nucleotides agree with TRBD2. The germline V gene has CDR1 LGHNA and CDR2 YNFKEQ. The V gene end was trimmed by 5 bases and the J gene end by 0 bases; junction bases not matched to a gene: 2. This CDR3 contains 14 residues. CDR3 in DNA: TGTGCCAGCAGCACGGGGGGGGACCAAGAGACCCAGTACTTC. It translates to CASSTGGDQETQYF.

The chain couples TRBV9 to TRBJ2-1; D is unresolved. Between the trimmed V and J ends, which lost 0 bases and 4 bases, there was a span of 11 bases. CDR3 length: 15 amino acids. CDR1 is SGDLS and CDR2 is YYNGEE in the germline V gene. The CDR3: CASSVASTSYNEQFF. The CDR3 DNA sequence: TGTGCCAGCAGCGTAGCGAGTACGTCTTACAATGAGCAGTTCTTC. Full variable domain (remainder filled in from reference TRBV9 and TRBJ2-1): DSGVTQTPKHLITATGQRVTLRCSPRSGDLSVYWYQQSLDQGLQFLIQYYNGEERAKGNILERFSAQQFPDLHSELNLSSLELGDSALYFCASSVASTSYNEQFFGPGTRLTVL.

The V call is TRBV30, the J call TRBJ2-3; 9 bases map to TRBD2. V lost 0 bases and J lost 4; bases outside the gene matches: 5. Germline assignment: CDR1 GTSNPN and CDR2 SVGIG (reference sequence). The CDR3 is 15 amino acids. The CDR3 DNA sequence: TGTGCCTGGAGTGTAAAGGCGGGGGGGCCAGATACGCAGTATTTT. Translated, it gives CAWSVKAGGPDTQYF.

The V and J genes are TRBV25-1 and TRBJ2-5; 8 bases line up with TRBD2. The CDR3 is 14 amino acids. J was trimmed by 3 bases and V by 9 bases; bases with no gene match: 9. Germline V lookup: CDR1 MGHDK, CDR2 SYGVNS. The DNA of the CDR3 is TGTGCCAGTACCAAAGCGGGAGCGGAAGAGACCCAGTACTTC. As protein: CASTKAGAEETQYF.

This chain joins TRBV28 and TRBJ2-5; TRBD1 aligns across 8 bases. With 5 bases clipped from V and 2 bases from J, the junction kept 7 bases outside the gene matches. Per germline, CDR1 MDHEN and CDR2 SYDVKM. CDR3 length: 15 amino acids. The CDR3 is CASSRQGRPQETQYF. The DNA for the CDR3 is TGTGCCAGCAGTCGACAGGGGAGGCCTCAAGAGACCCAGTACTTC.